The sequence of this T cell receptor (beta chain) was determined in a study of early T cells in non-severe SARS-CoV-2 infection. Study-wide background: Sequencing used unsorted whole-blood bulk RNA, so chains lack pairing.

This clonotype was seen at least ten times. Germline V CDR1 and CDR2: SEHNR, FQNEAQ (reference sequence). V shed 0 bases and J 4 bases; nucleotides not matched to a gene: 1. The CDR3 covers 14 residues. TCRdb recomputed calls from the 5' RACE reads with MiXCR, one row per CDR3 protein. The table lists 25,000 to 35,000 distinct CDR3 sequences, about 2.7% of them singletons, with roughly 0.7% in the top ten. The sequence was collected from an adult who was a healthcare worker with PCR-confirmed SARS-CoV-2 infection or an uninfected control (not recorded which). V is TRBV7-9 and J is TRBJ1-2, with 8 bases aligning to TRBD1. The sequenced material came from whole blood. CDR3 region: CASSLAGQGYGYTF. CDR3 DNA sequence: TGTGCCAGCAGCTTAGCTGGACAGGGCTATGGCTACACCTTC.